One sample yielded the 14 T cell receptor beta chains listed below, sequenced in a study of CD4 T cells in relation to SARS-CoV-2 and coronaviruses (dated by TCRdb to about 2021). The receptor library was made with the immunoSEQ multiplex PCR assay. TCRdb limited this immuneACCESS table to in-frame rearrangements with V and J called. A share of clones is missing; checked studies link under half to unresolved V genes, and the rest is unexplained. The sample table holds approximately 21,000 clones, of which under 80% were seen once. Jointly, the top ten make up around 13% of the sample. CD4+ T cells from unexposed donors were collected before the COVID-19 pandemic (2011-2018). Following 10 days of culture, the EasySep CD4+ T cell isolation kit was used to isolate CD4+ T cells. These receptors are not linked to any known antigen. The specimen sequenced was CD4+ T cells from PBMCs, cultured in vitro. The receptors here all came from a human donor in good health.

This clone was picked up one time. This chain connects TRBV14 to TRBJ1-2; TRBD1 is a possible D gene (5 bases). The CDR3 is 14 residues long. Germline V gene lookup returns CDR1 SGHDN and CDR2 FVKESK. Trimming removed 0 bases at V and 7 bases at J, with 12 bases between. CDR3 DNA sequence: TGTGCCAGCAGCCAAGATCCTCGGGGGGGTGGCTACACCTTC. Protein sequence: CASSQDPRGGGYTF.

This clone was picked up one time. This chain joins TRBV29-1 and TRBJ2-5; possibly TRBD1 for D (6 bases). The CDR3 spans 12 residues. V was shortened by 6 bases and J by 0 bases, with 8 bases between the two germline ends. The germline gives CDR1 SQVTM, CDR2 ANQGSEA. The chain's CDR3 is CSVGQNQETQYF. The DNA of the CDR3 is TGCAGCGTCGGACAGAACCAAGAGACCCAGTACTTC.

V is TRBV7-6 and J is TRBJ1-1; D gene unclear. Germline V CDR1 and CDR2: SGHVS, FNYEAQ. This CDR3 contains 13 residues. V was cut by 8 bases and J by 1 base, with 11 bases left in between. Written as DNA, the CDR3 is TGTGCCAGCCTAGCGGAACCGAACACTGAAGCTTTCTTT. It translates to CASLAEPNTEAFF.

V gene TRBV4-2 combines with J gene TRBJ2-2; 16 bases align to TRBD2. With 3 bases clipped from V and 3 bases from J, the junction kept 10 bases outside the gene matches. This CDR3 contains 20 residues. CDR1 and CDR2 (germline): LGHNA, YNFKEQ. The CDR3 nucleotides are TGTGCCAGCAGCCAGGAATCCGGGACTAGCGGGAGGGCCGACACCGGGGAGCTGTTTTTT. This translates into CASSQESGTSGRADTGELFF.

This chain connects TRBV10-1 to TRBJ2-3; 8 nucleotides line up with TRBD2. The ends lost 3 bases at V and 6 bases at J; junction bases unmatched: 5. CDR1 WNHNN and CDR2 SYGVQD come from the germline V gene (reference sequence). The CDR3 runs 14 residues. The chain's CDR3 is CASSDPGREDTQYF. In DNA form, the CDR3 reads TGCGCCAGCAGTGACCCCGGGAGGGAGGATACGCAGTATTTT.

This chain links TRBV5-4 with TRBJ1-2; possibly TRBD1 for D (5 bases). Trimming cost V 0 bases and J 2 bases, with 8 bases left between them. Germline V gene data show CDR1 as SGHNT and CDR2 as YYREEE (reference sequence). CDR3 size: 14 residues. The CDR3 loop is CASSLGGRNYGYTF. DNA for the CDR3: TGTGCCAGCAGCTTGGGGGGACGGAACTATGGCTACACCTTC.

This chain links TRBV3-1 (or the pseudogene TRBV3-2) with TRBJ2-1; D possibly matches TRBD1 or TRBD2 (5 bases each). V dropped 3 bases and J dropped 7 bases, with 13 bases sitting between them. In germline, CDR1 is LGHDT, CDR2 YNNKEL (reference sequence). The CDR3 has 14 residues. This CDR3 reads CASSQSPEGNEQFF. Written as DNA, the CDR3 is TGTGCCAGCAGCCAGTCACCCGAGGGGAATGAGCAGTTCTTC.

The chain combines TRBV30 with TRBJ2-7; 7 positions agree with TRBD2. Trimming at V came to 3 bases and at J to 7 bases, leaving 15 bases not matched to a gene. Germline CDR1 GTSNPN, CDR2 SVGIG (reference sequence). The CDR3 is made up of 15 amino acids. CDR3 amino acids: CAWRAPGTMPREQYF. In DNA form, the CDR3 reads TGTGCCTGGAGAGCCCCCGGGACTATGCCTCGGGAGCAGTACTTC.

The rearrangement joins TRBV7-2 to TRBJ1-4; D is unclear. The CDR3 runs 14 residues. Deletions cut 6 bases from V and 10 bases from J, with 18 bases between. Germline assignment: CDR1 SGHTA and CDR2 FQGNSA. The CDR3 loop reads CASSSGGGVGKLFF. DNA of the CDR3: TGTGCCAGCAGTTCAGGCGGTGGGGTCGGAAAACTGTTTTTT. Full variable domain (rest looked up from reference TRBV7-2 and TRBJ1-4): GAGVSQSPSNKVTEKGKDVELRCDPISGHTALYWYRQSLGQGLEFLIYFQGNSAPDKSGLPSDRFSAERTGGSVSTLTIQRTQQEDSAVYLCASSSGGGVGKLFFGSGTQLSVL.

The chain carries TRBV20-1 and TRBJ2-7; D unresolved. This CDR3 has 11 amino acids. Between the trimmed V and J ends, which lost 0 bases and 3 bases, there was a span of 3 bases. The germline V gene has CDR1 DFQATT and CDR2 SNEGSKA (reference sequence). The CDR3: CSARDSYEQYF. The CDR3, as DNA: TGCAGTGCTAGAGATAGCTACGAGCAGTACTTC.

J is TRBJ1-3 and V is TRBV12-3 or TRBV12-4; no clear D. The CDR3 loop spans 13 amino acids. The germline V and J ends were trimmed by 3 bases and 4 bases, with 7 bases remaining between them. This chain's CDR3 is CASSFQLGNTIYF. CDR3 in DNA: TGTGCCAGCAGTTTCCAACTAGGAAACACCATATATTTT.

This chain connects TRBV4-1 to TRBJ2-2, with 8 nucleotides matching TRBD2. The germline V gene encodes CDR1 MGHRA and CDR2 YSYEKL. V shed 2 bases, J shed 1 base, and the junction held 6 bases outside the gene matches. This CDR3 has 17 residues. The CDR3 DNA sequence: TGCGCCAGCAGCCAACCAGTAGCGGGAATGAACACCGGGGAGCTGTTTTTT. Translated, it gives CASSQPVAGMNTGELFF.

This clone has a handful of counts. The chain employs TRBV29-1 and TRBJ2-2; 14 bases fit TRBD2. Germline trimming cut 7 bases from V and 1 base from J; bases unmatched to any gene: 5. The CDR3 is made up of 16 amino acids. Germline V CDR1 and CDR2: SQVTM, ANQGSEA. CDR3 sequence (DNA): TGCAGCGCCTCCGGGACTAGCGGGGGGAACACCGGGGAGCTGTTTTTT. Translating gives CSASGTSGGNTGELFF.

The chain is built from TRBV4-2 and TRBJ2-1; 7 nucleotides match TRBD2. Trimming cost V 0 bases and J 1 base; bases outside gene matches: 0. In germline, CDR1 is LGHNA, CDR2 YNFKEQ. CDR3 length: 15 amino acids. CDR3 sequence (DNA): TGTGCCAGCAGCCAAGAACTAGCGTCCTACAATGAGCAGTTCTTC. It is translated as CASSQELASYNEQFF.